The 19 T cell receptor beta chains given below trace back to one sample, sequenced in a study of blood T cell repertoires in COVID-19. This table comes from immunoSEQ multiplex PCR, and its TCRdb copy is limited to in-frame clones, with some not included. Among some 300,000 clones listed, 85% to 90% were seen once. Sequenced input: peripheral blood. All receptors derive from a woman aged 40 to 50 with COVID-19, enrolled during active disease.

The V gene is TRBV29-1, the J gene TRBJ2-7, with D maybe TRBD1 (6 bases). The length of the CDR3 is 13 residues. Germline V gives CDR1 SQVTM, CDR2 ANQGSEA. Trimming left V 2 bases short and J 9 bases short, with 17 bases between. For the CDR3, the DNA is TGCAGCGTTGAAAAACAGGGAAACACGGGGCAGTACTTC. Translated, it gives CSVEKQGNTGQYF.

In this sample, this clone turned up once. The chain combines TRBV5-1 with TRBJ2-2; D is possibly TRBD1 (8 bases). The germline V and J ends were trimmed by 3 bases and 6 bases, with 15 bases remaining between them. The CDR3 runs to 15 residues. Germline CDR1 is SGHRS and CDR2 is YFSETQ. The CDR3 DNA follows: TGCGCCAGCAGCTCCGGACAGGGAGGGTCCGGGGAGCTGTTTTTT. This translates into CASSSGQGGSGELFF.

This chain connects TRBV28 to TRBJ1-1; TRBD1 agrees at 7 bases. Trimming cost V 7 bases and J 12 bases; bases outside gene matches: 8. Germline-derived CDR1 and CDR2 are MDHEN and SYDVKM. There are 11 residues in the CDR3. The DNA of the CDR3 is TGTGCCAGCAACCAACCACAGGGGCCTTTCTTT. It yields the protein CASNQPQGPFF. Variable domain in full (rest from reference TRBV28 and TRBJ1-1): DVKVTQSSRYLVKRTGEKVFLECVQDMDHENMFWYRQDPGLGLRLIYFSYDVKMKEKGDIPEGYSVSREKKERFSLILESASTNQTSMYLCASNQPQGPFFGQGTRLTVV.

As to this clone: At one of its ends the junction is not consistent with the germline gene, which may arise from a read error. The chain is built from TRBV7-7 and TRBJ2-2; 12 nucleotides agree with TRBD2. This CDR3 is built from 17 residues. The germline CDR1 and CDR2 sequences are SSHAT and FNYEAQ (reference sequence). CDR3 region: CASSLLAGGSNTGELFF. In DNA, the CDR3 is TGTGCTAGCAGCTTACTAGCGGGGGGCTCGAACACCGGGGAGCTGTTTTTT.

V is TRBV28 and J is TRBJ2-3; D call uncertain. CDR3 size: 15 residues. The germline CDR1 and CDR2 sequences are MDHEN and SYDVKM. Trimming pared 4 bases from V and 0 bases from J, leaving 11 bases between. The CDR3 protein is CASSSVGLSTDTQYF. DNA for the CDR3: TGTGCCAGCAGTTCCGTCGGTCTTAGCACAGATACGCAGTATTTT.

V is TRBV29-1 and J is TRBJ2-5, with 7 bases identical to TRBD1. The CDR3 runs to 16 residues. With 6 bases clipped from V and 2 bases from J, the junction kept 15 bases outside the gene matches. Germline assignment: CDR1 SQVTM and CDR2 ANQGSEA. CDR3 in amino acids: CSVGREGGWEQETQYF. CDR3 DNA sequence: TGCAGCGTCGGACGAGAAGGGGGCTGGGAACAAGAGACCCAGTACTTC.

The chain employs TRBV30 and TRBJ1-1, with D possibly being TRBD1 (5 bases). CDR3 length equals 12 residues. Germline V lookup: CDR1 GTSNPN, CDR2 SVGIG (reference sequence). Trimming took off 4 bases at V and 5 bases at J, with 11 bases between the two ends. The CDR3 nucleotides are TGTGCCTGGAAGGGGAATCCAACTGAAGCTTTCTTT. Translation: CAWKGNPTEAFF.

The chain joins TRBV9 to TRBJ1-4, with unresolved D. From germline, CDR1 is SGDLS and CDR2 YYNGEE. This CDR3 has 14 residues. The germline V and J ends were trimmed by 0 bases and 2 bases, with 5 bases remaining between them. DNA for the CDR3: TGTGCCAGCAGCGTAGCAGTGACTAATGAAAAACTGTTTTTT. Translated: CASSVAVTNEKLFF. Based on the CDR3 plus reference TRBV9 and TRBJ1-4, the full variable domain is DSGVTQTPKHLITATGQRVTLRCSPRSGDLSVYWYQQSLDQGLQFLIQYYNGEERAKGNILERFSAQQFPDLHSELNLSSLELGDSALYFCASSVAVTNEKLFFGSGTQLSVL.

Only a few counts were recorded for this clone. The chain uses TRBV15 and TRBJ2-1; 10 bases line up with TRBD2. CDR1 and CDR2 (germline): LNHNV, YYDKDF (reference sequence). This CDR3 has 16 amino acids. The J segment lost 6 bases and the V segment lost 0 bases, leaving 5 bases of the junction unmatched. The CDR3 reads CATSRDISGRRNEQFF. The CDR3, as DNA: TGTGCCACCAGCAGAGATATTAGCGGGAGGCGCAATGAGCAGTTCTTC.

The CDR3 DNA reads TGTGCCAGTAGTGGGTGGGAGTCCTACGAGCAGTACTTC. Amino acids: CASSGWESYEQYF. This chain connects TRBV19 to TRBJ2-7, with D perhaps matching TRBD2 (5 bases). Per germline, CDR1 LNHDA and CDR2 SQIVND (reference sequence). V was clipped by 5 bases and J by 1 base, with 9 bases between them. The CDR3 totals 13 residues. Complete variable domain (other parts from reference TRBV19 and TRBJ2-7): DGGITQSPKYLFRKEGQNVTLSCEQNLNHDAMYWYRQDPGQGLRLIYYSQIVNDFQKGDIAEGYSVSREKKESFPLTVTSAQKNPTAFYLCASSGWESYEQYFGPGTRLTVT.

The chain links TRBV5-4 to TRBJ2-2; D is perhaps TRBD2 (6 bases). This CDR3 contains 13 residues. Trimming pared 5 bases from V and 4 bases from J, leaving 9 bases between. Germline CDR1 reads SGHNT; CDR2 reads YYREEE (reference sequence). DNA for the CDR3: TGTGCCAGCAGGCGGGACCGCACCGGGGAGCTGTTTTTT. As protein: CASRRDRTGELFF.

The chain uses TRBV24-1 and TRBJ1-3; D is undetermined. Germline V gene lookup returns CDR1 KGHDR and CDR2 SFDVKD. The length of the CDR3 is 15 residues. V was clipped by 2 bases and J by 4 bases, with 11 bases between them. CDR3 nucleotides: TGTGCCACCAGTGATTCGCGGGGAGCGGGAAACACCATATATTTT. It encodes CATSDSRGAGNTIYF.

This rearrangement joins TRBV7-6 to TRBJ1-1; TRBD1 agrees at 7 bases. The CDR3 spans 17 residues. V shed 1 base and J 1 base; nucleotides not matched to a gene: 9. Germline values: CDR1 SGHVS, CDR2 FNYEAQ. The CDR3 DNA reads TGTGCCAGCAGCTTAGACGCATCGGGACAGTCGAACACTGAAGCTTTCTTT. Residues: CASSLDASGQSNTEAFF.

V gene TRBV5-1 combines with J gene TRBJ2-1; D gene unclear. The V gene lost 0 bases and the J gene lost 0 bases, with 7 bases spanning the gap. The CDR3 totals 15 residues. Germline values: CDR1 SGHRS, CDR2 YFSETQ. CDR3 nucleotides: TGCGCCAGCAGCTTGGACACCTCCTCCTACAATGAGCAGTTCTTC. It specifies CASSLDTSSYNEQFF.

CDR3 coding DNA: TGTGCCAGCAGTACAGGGTGGGATGAGCAGTTCTTC. This codes for CASSTGWDEQFF. The J gene is TRBJ2-1, the V gene TRBV6-5; tentative D call: TRBD1 (6 bases). CDR3 length: 12 amino acids. Germline CDR1 MNHEY, CDR2 SVGAGI. Trimming took off 5 bases at V and 8 bases at J, with 10 bases between the two ends.

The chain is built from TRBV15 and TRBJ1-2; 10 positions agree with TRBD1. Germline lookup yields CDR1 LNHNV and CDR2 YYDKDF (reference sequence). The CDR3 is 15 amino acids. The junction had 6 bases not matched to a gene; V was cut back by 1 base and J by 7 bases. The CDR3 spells CATSRAGGTGAGYTF. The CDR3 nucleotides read TGTGCCACCAGCAGAGCCGGCGGGACAGGGGCTGGCTACACCTTC.

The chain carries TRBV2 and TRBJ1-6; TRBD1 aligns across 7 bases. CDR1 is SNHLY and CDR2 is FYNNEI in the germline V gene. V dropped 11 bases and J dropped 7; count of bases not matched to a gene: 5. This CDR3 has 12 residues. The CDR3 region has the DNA TGTGCCGAAGGGGACAGAAATTCACCCCTCCACTTT. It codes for CAEGDRNSPLHF.

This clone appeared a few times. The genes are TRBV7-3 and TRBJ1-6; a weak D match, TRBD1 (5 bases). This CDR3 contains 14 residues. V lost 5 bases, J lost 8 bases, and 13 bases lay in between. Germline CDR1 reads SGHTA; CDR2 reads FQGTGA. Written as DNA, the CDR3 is TGTGCCAGCAGCCAAGGCAGGGATCATTCACCCCTCCACTTT. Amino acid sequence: CASSQGRDHSPLHF.

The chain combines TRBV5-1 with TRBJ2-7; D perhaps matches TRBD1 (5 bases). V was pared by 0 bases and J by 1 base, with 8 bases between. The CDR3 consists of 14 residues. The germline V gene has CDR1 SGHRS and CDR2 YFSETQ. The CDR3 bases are TGCGCCAGCAGCTTGGAAGACAGTTCCTACGAGCAGTACTTC. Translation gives CASSLEDSSYEQYF.